The entry that follows covers one TCR beta chain sequence. This clonotype was seen ten or more times. The target of this receptor is not known. There are no base qualities to consult, and no much larger clone falls within one base. The treatment or condition label for this specimen denotes: allogeneic hematopoietic cell transplantation with graft depleted of TCRalphabeta T cells and CD19 B cells. The children who served as transplant recipients had been given grafts of TCRalphabeta/CD19-depleted allogeneic hematopoietic cells. The CDR3 numbers 11 residues from cysteine through phenylalanine. CDR3 DNA only is kept here, 33 bases in frame from base 1. The germline V gene supplies CDR1 SQVTM and CDR2 ANQGSEA. V is cut by 4 bases and J by 4 bases, and the space between the germline ends is 5 bases. This sample stems from a study of T-cell reconstitution after alpha-beta-depleted transplantation in children (dated by TCRdb to 2016 to 2017). About the investigation overall: T-cell immune reconstitution after TCRalphabeta/CD19-depleted allogeneic hematopoietic cell transplantation in children was quantitatively tracked in the study by means of TCR repertoire profiling. What the authors observed across the whole study: Over subsequent months, a decline in hyperexpanded clone frequencies was noted, and after one year, T-cell counts and TCRbeta diversity were mostly ascribed to newly produced T cells. In some patients, high TCRbeta diversity at day 60 was attributed to recipient T cells and intrathymic progenitors that had survived conditioning. Apparently early alphabetaT-cell count recovery about two months after transplant reportedly relied on only several hundred rapidly expanded clones derived from non-depleted graft cells.

Libraries were made using PCR. Instrument used: Illumina HiSeq 2500. Molecular barcoding was employed in the preparation of TCR libraries, with unique molecular identifiers being used to normalize TCRbeta repertoire quantification. Through fastp at Q25 and MiXCR, TCRdb rebuilt clones from the public reads, retaining in-frame beta chains. Every distinct CDR3 protein forms one entry, paired with its most common genes and DNA. This sample gives almost 250,000 distinct CDR3 sequences in total; about 23% of them show up just once. The ten largest clones add up to around 2.5% of the sample. The clonotype originates from a girl aged 2 to 10 with Fanconi anemia, due to receive a stem cell transplant. The rearrangement combines TRBV29-1 with TRBJ2-1, with the D gene too uncertain to name. The source was PBMCs, collected before TCRalphabeta/CD19-depleted stem cell transplant. The DNA is TGCAGCGTTGGGCAGTACAATGAGCAGTTCTTC. It codes for CSVGQYNEQFF.